The rows below give T cell receptor beta chains drawn from one sample of a study of cytomegalovirus exposure and HLA in healthy donors. Here immunoSEQ multiplex PCR was the method, and the copy in TCRdb shows in-frame clones only, minus some. The profile shows about 160,000 clones, 85% of them singletons. The sequencing sample was made of PBMCs. The receptors were sampled from a boy aged 2-9 years in good health and CMV-seronegative. CDR3s leave out the opening cysteine and the closing phenylalanine or tryptophan. The D gene is left open where the match is weak.

D gene: .
J gene: TRBJ2-7
V gene: TRBV10-3
CDR3 protein: AISGQAPYEQY

D gene: .
J gene: TRBJ2-5
V gene: TRBV14
CDR3 protein: ASSQNRPFQETQY

D gene: TRBD2
J gene: TRBJ2-3
V gene: TRBV9
CDR3 protein: ASSHSGGGRDYTDTQY

D gene: TRBD1
J gene: TRBJ2-7
V gene: TRBV18
CDR3 protein: ASSPRQGLYEQY

D gene: TRBD1
J gene: TRBJ1-5
V gene: TRBV2
CDR3 protein: ASSPTGEVDNQPQH

D gene: TRBD1
J gene: TRBJ2-1
V gene: TRBV7-2
CDR3 protein: ASSLRTGSREQF

D gene: TRBD2
J gene: TRBJ2-2
V gene: TRBV7-3
CDR3 protein: ASSPRASGFDTGELF

D gene: TRBD2
J gene: TRBJ2-5
V gene: TRBV2
CDR3 protein: ASSEGVAGGRETQY

D gene: TRBD1
J gene: TRBJ1-3
V gene: TRBV6-6
CDR3 protein: ASSRQGVSGNTIY

D gene: TRBD2
J gene: TRBJ2-1
V gene: TRBV29-1
CDR3 protein: SVIAGSSYNEQF

D gene: .
J gene: TRBJ2-7
V gene: TRBV2
CDR3 protein: ASSEAVQAYEQY